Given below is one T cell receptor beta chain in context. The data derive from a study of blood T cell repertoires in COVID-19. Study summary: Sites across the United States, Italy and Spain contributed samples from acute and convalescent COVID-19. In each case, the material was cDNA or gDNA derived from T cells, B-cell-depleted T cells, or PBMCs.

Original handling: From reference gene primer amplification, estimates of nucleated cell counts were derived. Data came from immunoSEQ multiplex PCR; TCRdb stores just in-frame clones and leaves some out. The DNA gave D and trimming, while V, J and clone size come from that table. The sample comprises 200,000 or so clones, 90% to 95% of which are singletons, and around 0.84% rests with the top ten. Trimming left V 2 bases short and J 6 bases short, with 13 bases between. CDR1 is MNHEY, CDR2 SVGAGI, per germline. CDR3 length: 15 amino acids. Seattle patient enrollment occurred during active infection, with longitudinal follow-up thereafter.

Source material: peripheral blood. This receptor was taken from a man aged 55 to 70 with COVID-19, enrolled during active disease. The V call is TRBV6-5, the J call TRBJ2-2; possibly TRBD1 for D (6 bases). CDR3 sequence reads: CASSYTQGRAGELFF. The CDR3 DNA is TGTGCCAGCAGTTACACGCAGGGGCGGGCCGGGGAGCTGTTTTTT.